This is a list of T cell receptor beta chains from one sample in a study of beta chain features in type 1 diabetes. Measured with immunoSEQ multiplex PCR; TCRdb has only the in-frame clones, and not every one. This table holds approximately 150,000 clones, less than 9.5% found once. Sequencing was done on a sample of central memory CD4+ T cells from blood. The source of these receptors is a woman aged 18-30 years in good health. Both conserved end residues are part of each CDR3. Fields, in order: D gene, J gene, clone size, V gene, CDR3 protein, CDR3 DNA. D genes are given only for firm matches. Some rows mark clone size as missing; the rest say once, few, many or name a class of expanded clone.

NA	TRBJ1-5	once	TRBV10-3	CAISTGLEGNQPQHF	TGTGCCATCAGTACGGGACTCGAAGGCAATCAGCCCCAGCATTTT
TRBD1	TRBJ1-5	NA	TRBV4-1	CASSLTEQGNQPQHF	TGCGCCAGCAGCCTAACGGAACAGGGGAATCAGCCCCAGCATTTT
NA	TRBJ1-2	NA	TRBV5-6	CASSLDAGFYTF	TGTGCCAGCAGCTTGGATGCAGGGTTCTACACCTTC
TRBD2	TRBJ2-7	few	TRBV2	CASSSSGGAAEQYF	TGTGCCAGCAGTTCTAGCGGGGGGGCGGCCGAGCAGTACTTC
TRBD2	TRBJ2-1	once	TRBV28	CASSSTGLAGEQFF	TGTGCCAGCAGCTCCACGGGACTAGCGGGTGAGCAGTTCTTC
TRBD1	TRBJ1-2	few	TRBV5-5	CASSLGTGVFYGYTF	TGTGCCAGCAGCTTGGGGACAGGGGTTTTCTATGGCTACACCTTC
NA	TRBJ2-5	few	TRBV29-1	CSVLNPNAVETQYF	TGCAGCGTTCTTAACCCCAACGCAGTAGAGACCCAGTACTTC
TRBD2	TRBJ2-3	NA	TRBV4-2	CASSHMLRGRAADTQYF	TGTGCCAGCAGCCATATGTTACGCGGGAGGGCCGCAGATACGCAGTATTTT
NA	TRBJ1-1	NA	TRBV6-6	CASSYSIRVDTEAFF	TGTGCCAGCAGTTATTCAATCAGGGTCGACACTGAAGCTTTCTTT
TRBD2	TRBJ2-7	NA	TRBV7-8	CASSSSSGAGIAEQYF	TGTGCCAGCAGCTCCTCTAGCGGAGCGGGGATCGCGGAGCAGTACTTC
NA	TRBJ1-6	few	TRBV6-5	CASLDTSRNNSPLHF	TGTGCCTCGCTCGATACCAGCAGGAATAATTCACCCCTCCACTTT
TRBD1	TRBJ1-2	NA	TRBV5-1	CASSLSGQGGYGYTF	TGCGCCAGCAGCCTCAGCGGACAGGGGGGCTATGGCTACACCTTC
TRBD1	TRBJ2-7	NA	TRBV4-3	CASSQETGAYEQYF	TGCGCCAGCAGCCAAGAGACAGGGGCCTACGAGCAGTACTTC
TRBD1	TRBJ1-2	NA	TRBV18	CASQGQSTNYGYTF	TGTGCCAGCCAGGGACAGTCGACTAACTATGGCTACACCTTC
NA	TRBJ2-1	NA	TRBV5-1	CASSPDSSFSYNEQFF	TGCGCCAGCAGTCCTGACTCCTCCTTTTCCTACAATGAGCAGTTCTTC
TRBD2	TRBJ2-2	many	TRBV19	CASSITTSGNTGELFF	TGTGCCAGTAGTATAACGACTAGCGGGAACACCGGGGAGCTGTTTTTT
NA	TRBJ1-1	NA	TRBV7-2	CASSLEGAEAFF	TGTGCCAGCAGCTTAGAGGGGGCTGAAGCTTTCTTT
NA	TRBJ1-1	NA	TRBV5-4	CASSLDSNTEAFF	TGTGCCAGCAGCCTGGACAGCAACACTGAAGCTTTCTTT
TRBD2	TRBJ2-2	few	TRBV9	CASSVADERDPRYTGELFF	TGTGCCAGCAGCGTAGCTGACGAGCGGGACCCCCGGTACACCGGGGAGCTGTTTTTT
TRBD2	TRBJ2-1	many	TRBV7-8	CASSPGLAENNEQFF	TGTGCCAGCAGCCCGGGACTAGCGGAGAACAATGAGCAGTTCTTC
TRBD2	TRBJ2-3	NA	TRBV5-1	CASSPGLATDTQYF	TGCGCCAGCAGCCCGGGACTAGCGACAGATACGCAGTATTTT
TRBD2	TRBJ2-3	few	TRBV5-8	CASSPSGGGADTQYF	TGTGCCAGCAGCCCTAGCGGGGGAGGCGCAGATACGCAGTATTTT
NA	TRBJ1-1	NA	TRBV27	CASSSSARVTEAFF	TGTGCCAGCAGTTCCTCGGCTCGGGTCACTGAAGCTTTCTTT
NA	TRBJ2-7	NA	TRBV6-4	CASSRDSGPYEQYF	TGTGCCAGCAGTCGAGACTCAGGGCCCTACGAGCAGTACTTC
TRBD1	TRBJ2-6	NA	TRBV18	CASSTGTGAGANVLTF	TGTGCCAGCTCAACGGGGACAGGGGCTGGGGCCAACGTCCTGACTTTC
TRBD2	TRBJ2-3	NA	TRBV9	CASSVGPSGSLTDTQYF	TGTGCCAGCAGCGTAGGTCCTAGCGGGTCTCTCACAGATACGCAGTATTTT
NA	TRBJ1-1	NA	TRBV28	CASTRGGGMNTEAFF	TGTGCCAGCACCCGAGGTGGAGGAATGAACACTGAAGCTTTCTTT
TRBD1	TRBJ1-1	NA	TRBV18	CASSQIQGGTNTEAFF	TGTGCCAGCTCGCAGATACAGGGGGGAACGAACACTGAAGCTTTCTTT
NA	TRBJ1-2	NA	TRBV9	CASSVSGASYGYTF	TGTGCCAGCAGCGTTTCAGGGGCCAGCTATGGCTACACCTTC
TRBD1	TRBJ2-4	NA	TRBV2	CASSDPGTGSKNIQYF	TGTGCCAGCAGTGATCCTGGGACAGGCTCCAAAAACATTCAGTACTTC
NA	TRBJ1-2	few	TRBV7-2	CASSLAARAGGGYTF	TGTGCCAGCAGCTTAGCCGCTAGGGCCGGAGGAGGCTACACCTTC
NA	TRBJ2-5	few	TRBV6-1	CASSEASRETQYF	TGTGCCAGCAGTGAAGCCTCTCGAGAGACCCAGTACTTC
NA	TRBJ2-2	many	TRBV11-3	CASSSGETGELFF	TGTGCCAGCAGCTCAGGGGAGACCGGGGAGCTGTTTTTT